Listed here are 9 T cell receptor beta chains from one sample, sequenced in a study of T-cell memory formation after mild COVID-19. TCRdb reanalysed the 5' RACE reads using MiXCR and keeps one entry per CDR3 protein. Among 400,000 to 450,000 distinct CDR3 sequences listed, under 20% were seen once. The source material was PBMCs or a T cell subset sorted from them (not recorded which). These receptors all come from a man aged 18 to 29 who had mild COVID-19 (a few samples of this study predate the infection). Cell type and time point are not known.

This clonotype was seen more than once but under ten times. The CDR3 coding sequence is TGTGCCAGCAGCGAGTGGGAGAACATCGGATCACCCCTCCACTTT. Amino acid sequence: CASSEWENIGSPLHF. The genes are TRBV9 and TRBJ1-6, with D unclear. The V gene lost 3 bases and the J gene lost 10 bases, with 17 bases spanning the gap. From germline, CDR1 is SGDLS and CDR2 YYNGEE. This CDR3 is 15 amino acids long. The whole variable domain, remainder taken from reference TRBV9 and TRBJ1-6, is DSGVTQTPKHLITATGQRVTLRCSPRSGDLSVYWYQQSLDQGLQFLIQYYNGEERAKGNILERFSAQQFPDLHSELNLSSLELGDSALYFCASSEWENIGSPLHFGNGTRLTVT.

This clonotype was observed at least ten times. CDR3 amino acids: CASSRAGLPDTQYF. Written as DNA, the CDR3 is TGTGCCAGCAGCCGGGCAGGGCTCCCAGATACGCAGTATTTT. The chain recombines TRBV7-3 with TRBJ2-3; D is perhaps TRBD1 (5 bases). The V gene lost 5 bases and the J gene lost 4 bases, with 13 bases spanning the gap. Looked up from germline, CDR1 is SGHTA and CDR2 is FQGTGA. The CDR3 has 14 residues.

The CDR3 spells CASTQGGAGGTGELFF. DNA for the CDR3: TGTGCCAGCACCCAAGGTGGGGCCGGGGGCACCGGGGAGCTGTTTTTT. V is TRBV7-8 and J is TRBJ2-2; D is possibly TRBD2 (6 bases). Per the germline V gene, CDR1 is SGHVS and CDR2 is FQNEAQ. This CDR3 is built from 16 residues. V was clipped by 7 bases and J by 4 bases, with 19 bases between them.

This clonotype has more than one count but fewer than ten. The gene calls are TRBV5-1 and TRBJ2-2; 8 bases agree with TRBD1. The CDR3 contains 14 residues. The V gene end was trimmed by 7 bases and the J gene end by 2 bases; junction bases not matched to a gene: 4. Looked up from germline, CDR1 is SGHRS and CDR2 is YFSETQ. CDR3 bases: TGCGCCAGCGACCCAGGGGGCAACACCGGGGAGCTGTTTTTT. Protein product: CASDPGGNTGELFF.

CDR3 nucleotide sequence: TGCGCCAGCAGCCAAGTGGAGTGGGAGATGAACACTGAAGCTTTCTTT. This codes for CASSQVEWEMNTEAFF. The chain couples TRBV4-3 to TRBJ1-1; D gene unclear. The CDR3 loop spans 16 amino acids. Trimming pared 1 base from V and 0 bases from J, leaving 12 bases between. Germline V lookup: CDR1 LGHNA, CDR2 YSLEER.

CDR3 residues: CASSQLSKAGELFF. CDR3 nucleotides: TGCGCCAGCAGCCAACTGAGCAAGGCCGGGGAGCTGTTTTTT. The chain combines TRBV4-1 with TRBJ2-2; D remains unclear. V was shortened by 2 bases and J by 6 bases, with 10 bases between the two germline ends. The CDR3 extends over 14 amino acids. Germline lookup yields CDR1 MGHRA and CDR2 YSYEKL.

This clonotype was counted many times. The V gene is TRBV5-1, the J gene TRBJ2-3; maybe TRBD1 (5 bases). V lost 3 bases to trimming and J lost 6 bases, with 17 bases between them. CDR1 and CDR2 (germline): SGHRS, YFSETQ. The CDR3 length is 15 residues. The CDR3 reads CASSSRGLVVDTQYF. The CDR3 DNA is TGCGCCAGCAGCTCAAGGGGCCTCGTCGTGGATACGCAGTATTTT. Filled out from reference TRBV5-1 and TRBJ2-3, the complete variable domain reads KAGVTQTPRYLIKTRGQQVTLSCSPISGHRSVSWYQQTPGQGLQFLFEYFSETQRNKGNFPGRFSGRQFSNSRSEMNVSTLELGDSALYLCASSSRGLVVDTQYFGPGTRLTVL.

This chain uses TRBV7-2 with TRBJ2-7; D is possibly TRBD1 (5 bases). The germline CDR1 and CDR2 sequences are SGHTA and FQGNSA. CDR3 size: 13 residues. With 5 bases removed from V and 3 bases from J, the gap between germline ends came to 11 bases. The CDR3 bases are TGTGCCAGCAGCCAACAGGCCCGCTACGAGCAGTACTTC. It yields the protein CASSQQARYEQYF.

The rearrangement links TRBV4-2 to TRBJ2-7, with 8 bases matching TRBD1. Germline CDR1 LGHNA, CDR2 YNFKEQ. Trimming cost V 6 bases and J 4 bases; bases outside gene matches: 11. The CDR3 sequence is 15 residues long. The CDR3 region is CASRSGGALSYEQYF. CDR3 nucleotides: TGTGCCAGCAGGTCAGGGGGCGCGCTATCATACGAGCAGTACTTC.